The 6 T cell receptor beta chains below were found in one sample sequenced in a study of technical replicates of blood from a few donors. Clones were sequenced by immunoSEQ multiplex PCR, and TCRdb holds only the in-frame ones, with some missing. The sample lists fewer than 85,000 clones, 96% occurring once. The sample was T cells isolated from PBMCs. The receptor set was obtained from a human donor in good health.

This clone showed up just once. The chain links TRBV30 to TRBJ2-1; D might be TRBD2 (5 bases). Germline values: CDR1 GTSNPN, CDR2 SVGIG (reference sequence). V was clipped by 4 bases and J by 8 bases, with 18 bases between them. The CDR3 contains 14 residues. Here the CDR3 DNA reads TGTGCCTGGAAGACGCGGGCCGGTGGCGATGAGCAGTTCTTC. Translation: CAWKTRAGGDEQFF.

This sequence joins TRBV6-5 and TRBJ2-2; no reliable D call. The CDR3 is made up of 14 amino acids. The germline V gene has CDR1 MNHEY and CDR2 SVGAGI. V lost 6 bases, J lost 3 bases, and 11 bases lay in between. CDR3 DNA sequence: TGTGCCAGCAGGTCCGGGTCCTACACCGGGGAGCTGTTTTTT. This sequence encodes CASRSGSYTGELFF.

The chain is built from TRBV5-1 and TRBJ2-7, with TRBD1 matching 9 bases. With V trimmed by 5 bases and J by 5 bases, 8 bases remained unmatched. CDR3 length: 14 residues. Germline CDR1 reads SGHRS; CDR2 reads YFSETQ. The CDR3 reads CASSPGQGAHEQYF. In DNA, the CDR3 is TGCGCCAGCAGTCCGGGACAGGGAGCACACGAGCAGTACTTC.

This rearrangement joins TRBV6-5 to TRBJ2-7; TRBD2 is a possible D gene (5 bases). Looked up from germline, CDR1 is MNHEY and CDR2 is SVGAGI. The CDR3 extends over 14 amino acids. The ends were cut back, 0 bases at V and 1 base at J, with 7 bases in the middle. The CDR3 DNA reads TGTGCCAGCAGTTACTCGAGGGCTTCCTACGAGCAGTACTTC. It specifies CASSYSRASYEQYF.

This sequence joins TRBV5-1 and TRBJ2-7; D is uncertain. Germline V lookup: CDR1 SGHRS, CDR2 YFSETQ. The length of the CDR3 is 13 residues. The V end was cut by 0 bases, the J end by 1 base, with 5 bases between. The CDR3 is CASSLAQSYEQYF. In nucleotides, the CDR3 is TGCGCCAGCAGCTTGGCCCAGTCCTACGAGCAGTACTTC.

The CDR3 DNA follows: TGTGCCAGCAGCCTGGGGCGGATCTACGAGCAGTACTTC. As protein: CASSLGRIYEQYF. This chain connects TRBV5-6 to TRBJ2-7, with a possible D match to TRBD1 (5 bases). V shed 4 bases and J shed 3 bases, with 11 bases lying between them. The CDR3 is 13 residues long. Germline V gene sequence: CDR1 SGHDT, CDR2 YYEEEE.